This TCR beta chain was recovered during a study of blood T cell repertoires in COVID-19. Categorization into cohorts depended on clinical history that participants reported. Measured with immunoSEQ multiplex PCR; TCRdb has only the in-frame clones, and not every one. This repertoire shows around 250,000 clones, around 89% found once; its top ten account for around 0.8%. This TCR was recovered from a man over 45 who had been exposed to COVID-19. What was sequenced was PBMCs or T cells enriched from blood (not recorded which).

The CDR3 sequence: CASSRGGGLDTQYF. As DNA, the CDR3 is TGTGCCAGCAGCCGAGGGGGTGGGTTAGATACGCAGTATTTT. V and J are TRBV3-1 (or the pseudogene TRBV3-2) and TRBJ2-3; D is perhaps TRBD1 (6 bases). Trimming stripped 4 bases from V and 5 bases from J, with 13 bases between. CDR1 is LGHDT, CDR2 YNNKEL, per germline (reference sequence). The CDR3 is made up of 14 amino acids.